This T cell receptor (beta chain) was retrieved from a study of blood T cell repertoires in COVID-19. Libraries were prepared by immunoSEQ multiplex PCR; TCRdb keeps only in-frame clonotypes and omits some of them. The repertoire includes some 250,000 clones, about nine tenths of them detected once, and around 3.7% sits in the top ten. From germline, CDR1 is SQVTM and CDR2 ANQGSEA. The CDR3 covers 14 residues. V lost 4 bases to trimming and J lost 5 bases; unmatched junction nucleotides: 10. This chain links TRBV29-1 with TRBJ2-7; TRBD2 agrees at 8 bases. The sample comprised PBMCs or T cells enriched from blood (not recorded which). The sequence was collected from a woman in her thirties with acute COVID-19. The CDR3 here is CSVVPRGGVDEQYF. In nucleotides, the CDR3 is TGCAGCGTTGTGCCCCGGGGGGGTGTGGACGAGCAGTACTTC.